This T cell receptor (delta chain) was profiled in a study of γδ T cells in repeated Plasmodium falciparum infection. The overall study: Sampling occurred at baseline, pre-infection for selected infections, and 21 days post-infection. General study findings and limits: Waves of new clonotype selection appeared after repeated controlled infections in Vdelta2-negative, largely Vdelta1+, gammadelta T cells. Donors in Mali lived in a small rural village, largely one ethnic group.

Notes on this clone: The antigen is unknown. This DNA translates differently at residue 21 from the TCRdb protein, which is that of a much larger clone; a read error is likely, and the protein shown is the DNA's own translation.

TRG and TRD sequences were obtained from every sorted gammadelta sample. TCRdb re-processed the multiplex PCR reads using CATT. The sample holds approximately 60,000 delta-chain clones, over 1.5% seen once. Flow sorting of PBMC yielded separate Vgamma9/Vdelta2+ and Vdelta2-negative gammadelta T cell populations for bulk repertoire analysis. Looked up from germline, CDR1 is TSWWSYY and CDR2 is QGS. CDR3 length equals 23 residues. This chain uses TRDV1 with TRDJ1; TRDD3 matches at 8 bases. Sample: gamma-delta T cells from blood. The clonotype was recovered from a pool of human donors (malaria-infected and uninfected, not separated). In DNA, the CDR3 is TGTGCTCTTGGGGAACTATTTTCTAAGGATCGGATGGGGGATCCGCCTTACACCGATAAACCCATCTTT. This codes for CALGELFSKDRMGDPPYTDKPIF.